Listed below are T cell receptor beta chains from one sample, sequenced in a study of persistence of HIV-infected CD4 T cells. Assay: immunoSEQ multiplex PCR; the TCRdb copy retains only in-frame clones and omits some. In the table there are 35,000 to 40,000 clones, 65% to 85% of which are singletons. These receptors' antigens are unknown. This sample comprised CD4+ T cells sorted from PBMCs after approximately 20-hour stimulation, obtained from a patient who received antiretroviral therapy. These receptors originate from an adult man with HIV who was CMV-seropositive. Both conserved end residues are part of each CDR3. D genes are given only for firm matches. Clone size is given for some rows only: seen once, a few or many times, or a class if the clone is expanded.

j_call,v_call,d_call,clone_size,cdr3_aa,cdr3_nt
TRBJ2-1,TRBV3-1/TRBV3-2,.,.,CASSQDRQSYNEQFF,TGTGCCAGCAGCCAAGATCGACAGAGCTACAATGAGCAGTTCTTC
TRBJ2-3,TRBV19,.,.,CASTNRGGSGTDTQYF,TGTGCCAGTACTAATAGGGGGGGCAGTGGCACAGATACGCAGTATTTT
TRBJ1-2,TRBV28,.,.,CASSLYDLNYGYTF,TGTGCCAGCAGTTTATATGACCTGAACTATGGCTACACCTTC
TRBJ1-2,TRBV6-6,.,.,CASSYSKSSYGYTF,TGTGCCAGCAGTTACTCGAAGAGCTCCTATGGCTACACCTTC
TRBJ1-5,TRBV19,.,.,CASSMRGSSNQPQHF,TGTGCCAGTAGTATGAGAGGGAGTAGCAATCAGCCCCAGCATTTT
TRBJ1-6,TRBV18,TRBD1,few,CASSPPKGQDNSPLHF,TGTGCCAGCTCACCACCGAAGGGACAGGATAATTCACCCCTCCACTTT
TRBJ2-7,TRBV5-1,.,once,CASSPKVSPSPEQYF,TGCGCCAGCAGCCCCAAGGTCTCACCGTCCCCCGAGCAGTACTTC
TRBJ2-3,TRBV4-2,TRBD1,.,CASSLGQEAADTQYF,TGTGCCAGCAGCCTCGGACAGGAGGCCGCGGATACGCAGTATTTT
TRBJ2-7,TRBV6-5,.,.,CATQGDGYEQYF,TGTGCCACCCAGGGCGACGGCTACGAGCAGTACTTC
TRBJ2-7,TRBV3-1/TRBV3-2,.,.,CASSRGTGSYEQYF,TGTGCCAGCAGCCGAGGGACGGGATCCTACGAGCAGTACTTC
TRBJ2-2,TRBV9,.,.,CASSVDQDTGELFF,TGTGCCAGCAGCGTAGATCAGGATACCGGGGAGCTGTTTTTT
TRBJ2-3,TRBV6-5,TRBD1,.,CASSLDRGPANTQYF,TGTGCCAGCAGCCTGGACAGGGGGCCGGCGAATACGCAGTATTTT
TRBJ2-3,TRBV7-3,.,.,CASSLGATDTQYF,TGTGCCAGCAGCTTAGGTGCCACAGATACGCAGTATTTT
TRBJ2-2,TRBV28,.,.,CASTTYSNTGELFF,TGTGCCAGTACAACCTACTCAAACACCGGGGAGCTGTTTTTT
TRBJ1-4,TRBV24-1,TRBD1,.,CATSEQGAGKLFF,TGTGCCACCAGCGAACAGGGGGCGGGAAAACTGTTTTTT
TRBJ1-2,TRBV18,TRBD1,.,CASSPYRQGPGYTF,TGTGCCAGCTCACCATATCGACAGGGACCTGGCTACACCTTC
TRBJ1-2,TRBV4-1,TRBD1,.,CASSHEKSGTVYGYTF,TGCGCCAGCAGCCATGAAAAGAGTGGGACAGTCTATGGCTACACCTTC
TRBJ1-5,TRBV5-4,TRBD1,.,CASSLQGANQPQHF,TGTGCCAGCAGCTTACAGGGGGCGAATCAGCCCCAGCATTTT
TRBJ1-1,TRBV28,.,.,CASSGGGRMSTEAFF,TGTGCCAGCAGTGGGGGGGGCCGTATGAGCACTGAAGCTTTCTTT
TRBJ1-1,TRBV18,.,.,CASSHLSGRGTEAFF,TGTGCCAGCTCTCATTTGTCCGGCCGGGGGACTGAAGCTTTCTTT
TRBJ2-7,TRBV6-5,.,.,CASSYSKIGEQYF,TGTGCCAGCAGTTACTCGAAAATTGGGGAGCAGTACTTC
TRBJ2-2,TRBV9,.,.,CASSPRGGGSNTGELFF,TGTGCCAGCAGCCCTCGGGGAGGGGGCTCGAACACCGGGGAGCTGTTTTTT
TRBJ1-5,TRBV5-1,.,.,CASSPSRVEQPQHF,TGCGCCAGCAGCCCTAGTAGGGTGGAGCAGCCCCAGCATTTT
TRBJ1-1,TRBV19,.,.,CASERERNTEAFF,TGTGCCAGTGAGAGAGAAAGGAACACTGAAGCTTTCTTT
TRBJ1-4,TRBV19,TRBD1,.,CASSADRGGNEKLFF,TGTGCCAGTAGTGCCGACAGGGGTGGGAATGAAAAACTGTTTTTT
TRBJ1-1,TRBV14,TRBD1,few,CASSHLGTGNTEAFF,TGTGCCAGCAGCCACCTAGGGACAGGCAACACTGAAGCTTTCTTT
TRBJ1-3,TRBV7-9,.,.,CASSPNVLGNTIYF,TGTGCCAGCAGCCCGAATGTACTTGGAAACACCATATATTTT
TRBJ1-5,TRBV24-1,TRBD1,.,CATSDSRQGNQPQHF,TGTGCCACCAGTGATTCCCGACAGGGAAATCAGCCCCAGCATTTT
TRBJ1-6,TRBV4-1,.,.,CASSQGNTAYNSPLHF,TGCGCCAGCAGCCAAGGCAACACAGCCTATAATTCACCCCTCCACTTT
TRBJ1-5,TRBV6-5,.,.,CASKGGGVSQPQHF,TGTGCCAGCAAGGGGGGGGGTGTTAGTCAGCCCCAGCATTTT
TRBJ2-2,TRBV25-1,TRBD2,.,CASSHHRGGDTGELFF,TGTGCCAGCAGTCATCACCGGGGAGGGGACACCGGGGAGCTGTTTTTT